The next 6 T cell receptor beta chains were all read from a single sample in a study of OX40 agonist ivuxolimab in advanced cancers. TCRdb's table, derived via immunoSEQ multiplex PCR, lists solely in-frame clones and lacks some. The sample contains approximately 82,000 clones, around 94% of which appear only once. The sequences come from CD4+ or CD8+ T cells sorted from blood, collected in a trial of the OX40 agonist ivuxolimab. These receptors all stem from an adult with an advanced solid tumor such as melanoma, head and neck, liver or kidney cancer.

The chain combines TRBV27 with TRBJ1-1; D is perhaps TRBD1 (5 bases). V gave up 0 bases and J gave up 1 base, with 9 bases separating them. The V gene's germline CDR1 is MNHEY and CDR2 SMNVEV (reference sequence). CDR3 size: 15 residues. The DNA for the CDR3 is TGTGCCAGCAGTTTATCCGGGGCAGGGAACACTGAAGCTTTCTTT. Residues: CASSLSGAGNTEAFF.

Regarding this clone: A much larger clone is a single base away; this may be a read error. This CDR3 is CASSRDRSGPPQHF. The CDR3 region has the DNA TGCGCCAGCAGCCGAGATCGGTCAGGCCCGCCCCAGCATTTT. The chain joins TRBV4-3 to TRBJ1-5; no definite D call. CDR1 is LGHNA, CDR2 YSLEER, per germline. The V gene lost 4 bases and the J gene lost 9 bases, with 16 bases spanning the gap. The CDR3 has 14 residues.

The gene calls are TRBV27 and TRBJ1-4, with D possibly matching TRBD1 (6 bases). The V end was cut by 3 bases, the J end by 5 bases, with 10 bases between. CDR3 length: 14 amino acids. Per the germline V gene, CDR1 is MNHEY and CDR2 is SMNVEV (reference sequence). DNA of the CDR3: TGTGCCAGCAGTTTGCTAGGGGGGAATGAAAAACTGTTTTTT. Its protein product is CASSLLGGNEKLFF.

V gene TRBV27 combines with J gene TRBJ2-3; tentatively, D is TRBD1 (8 bases). Germline V gene sequence: CDR1 MNHEY, CDR2 SMNVEV (reference sequence). The CDR3 sequence is 16 residues long. V gave up 6 bases and J gave up 1 base, with 17 bases separating them. The CDR3 DNA sequence: TGTGCCAGCAGCTTCCTTACAGGGGGGGGCACAGATACGCAGTATTTT. It translates to CASSFLTGGGTDTQYF.

The rearrangement links TRBV7-9 to TRBJ2-1; D possibly uses TRBD1 or TRBD2 (5 bases each). CDR1 is SEHNR, CDR2 FQNEAQ, per germline (reference sequence). V was clipped by 8 bases and J by 4 bases, with 12 bases between them. The CDR3 consists of 13 residues. CDR3 amino acids: CASEGPTYNEQFF. CDR3 DNA sequence: TGTGCCAGCGAGGGACCTACATACAATGAGCAGTTCTTC.

This sequence joins TRBV27 and TRBJ1-2; 9 bases line up with TRBD1. Germline assignment: CDR1 MNHEY and CDR2 SMNVEV (reference sequence). V dropped 4 bases and J dropped 4; count of bases not matched to a gene: 10. CDR3 length: 16 amino acids. CDR3 region: CASSSSGTGKLYGYTF. The CDR3, as DNA: TGTGCCAGCAGTTCCTCCGGGACAGGGAAACTCTATGGCTACACCTTC.